Here is one T cell receptor (beta chain) with its context. This specimen belongs to a study of blood T cell repertoires in COVID-19. In the study overall: Acute-phase and convalescent COVID-19 samples originated in the United States, Italy and Spain.

How the authors handled the data: The assay estimated nucleated cells by amplifying reference gene primers. The data were produced by immunoSEQ multiplex PCR, yet TCRdb's version contains in-frame clones alone and is incomplete. The V and J calls and clone size were taken over from that table, and D and trimming were inferred from the DNA. The table has approximately 170,000 clones, approximately 81% seen once; the top ten hold roughly 15%. The V gene's germline CDR1 is SGHRS and CDR2 YFSETQ. The CDR3 extends over 15 amino acids. V trimming: 7 bases; J trimming: 3 bases; junction bases outside the gene matches: 5.

The source is a woman in her sixties or seventies with COVID-19, enrolled during active disease. The rearrangement joins TRBV5-1 to TRBJ2-3; TRBD2 aligns across 13 bases. The source material was peripheral blood. In DNA form, the CDR3 reads TGCGCCAGCGGACTAGCGGGAGTTGTGACAGATACGCAGTATTTT. It translates to CASGLAGVVTDTQYF.